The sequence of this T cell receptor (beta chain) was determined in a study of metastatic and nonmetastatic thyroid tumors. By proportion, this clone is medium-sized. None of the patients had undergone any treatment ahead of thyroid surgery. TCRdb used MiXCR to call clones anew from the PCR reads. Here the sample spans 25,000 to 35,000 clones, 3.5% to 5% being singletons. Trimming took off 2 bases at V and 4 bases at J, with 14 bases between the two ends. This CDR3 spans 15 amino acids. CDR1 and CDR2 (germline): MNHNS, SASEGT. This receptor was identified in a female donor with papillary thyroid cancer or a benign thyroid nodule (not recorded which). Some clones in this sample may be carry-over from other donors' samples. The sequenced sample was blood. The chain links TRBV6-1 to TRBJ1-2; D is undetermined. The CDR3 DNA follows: TGTGCCAGCAGTGAACGAGGGAATCCTTCCTATGGCTACACCTTC. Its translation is CASSERGNPSYGYTF.